These T cell receptor beta chains were read from a single sample in a study of STAT3 mutations in large granular lymphocyte leukemia. Generated by immunoSEQ multiplex PCR, the TCRdb table keeps only in-frame clones and is missing some. The table records about 5,000 clones, about 50% of them present only once. The sequenced material came from peripheral blood mononuclear cells. These receptors were taken from a woman in her 70s with T-cell large granular lymphocyte leukemia. Some clones in this sample may be carry-over from other donors' samples. Each CDR3 is given without its conserved first and last residue. The D gene is left open where the match is weak.

length,D,V,CDR3
12,TRBD1,TRBV27,ASSPDRGNQPQH
10,NA,TRBV5-1,ASSLAQGGYT
14,TRBD1,TRBV5-1,ASSLTGDPSGNTIY
12,TRBD1,TRBV10-3,AISAEYRGSGYT
10,TRBD2,TRBV30,AWRGLNNEQF
13,TRBD1,TRBV18,ASSEGLTGTVVSF
12,TRBD1,TRBV5-1,ASSEDRVDYEQY
13,TRBD1,TRBV5-1,ASSLDQGGSTEAF
12,NA,TRBV5-1,ASSPYNPYYGYT
14,TRBD1,TRBV5-5,ASSLAAGGASYEQY
13,TRBD1,TRBV28,ASSSPDRGQYGYT
15,TRBD2,TRBV12-5,ASGLAIGAGVYNEQF